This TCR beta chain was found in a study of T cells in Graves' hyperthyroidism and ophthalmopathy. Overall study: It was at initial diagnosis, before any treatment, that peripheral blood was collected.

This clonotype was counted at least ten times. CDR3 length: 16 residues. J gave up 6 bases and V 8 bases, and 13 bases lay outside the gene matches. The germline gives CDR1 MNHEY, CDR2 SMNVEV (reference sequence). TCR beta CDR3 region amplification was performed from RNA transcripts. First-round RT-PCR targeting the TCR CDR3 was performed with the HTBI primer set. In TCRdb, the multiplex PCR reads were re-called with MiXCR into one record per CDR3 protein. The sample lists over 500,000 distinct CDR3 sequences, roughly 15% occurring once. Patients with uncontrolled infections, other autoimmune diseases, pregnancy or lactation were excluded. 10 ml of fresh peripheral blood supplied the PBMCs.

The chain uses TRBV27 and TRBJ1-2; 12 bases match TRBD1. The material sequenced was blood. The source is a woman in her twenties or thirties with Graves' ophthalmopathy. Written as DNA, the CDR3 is TGTGCCAGCTCCCCGGGACAGGGGGCGATAGGGGATGGCTACACCTTC. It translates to CASSPGQGAIGDGYTF.